Presented here are 2 T cell receptor beta chains from one specimen sequenced in a study of breast tumors, draining lymph nodes, adjacent tissues. TCRdb re-called the multiplex PCR reads with MiXCR, one entry per CDR3 protein. The table has 55,000 to 75,000 distinct CDR3 sequences, roughly two fifths seen once; the top ten hold almost 8.5%. Input material: breast tumor tissue. The receptors here all came from a female donor with breast cancer. Some clones in this sample may be carry-over from other donors' samples.

CDR3 DNA: TGCAGCGTTGGTAGTAGCGGGGTTTACAATGAGCAGTTCTTC. Translated, it gives CSVGSSGVYNEQFF. This chain uses TRBV29-1 with TRBJ2-1; TRBD2 matches at 8 bases. Germline CDR1 reads SQVTM; CDR2 reads ANQGSEA. This CDR3 has 14 amino acids. Trimming took 4 bases from V and 4 from J; bases not matched to a gene: 6.

This clonotype was observed many times. The V call is TRBV19, the J call TRBJ1-2; TRBD1 matches at 9 bases. Unmatched junction bases numbered 6, after V lost 4 bases and J lost 6 bases. The CDR3 spans 14 residues. Germline assignment: CDR1 LNHDA and CDR2 SQIVND (reference sequence). The CDR3 region is CASSTRDRADGYTF. The CDR3 coding sequence is TGTGCCAGTAGTACCCGGGACAGGGCTGATGGCTACACCTTC.